The TCR beta chain described here comes from a study of glioma-infiltrating T cells after dendritic cell vaccination. Noted time point: after dendritic cell vaccination, including at tumor progression/relapse. Input was 2 to 2.5 ug genomic DNA, or all available if less. Method: immunoSEQ multiplex PCR; TCRdb's copy keeps in-frame clones and lacks some. The sample holds more than 95,000 clones, 65% to 85% seen once. CDR1 and CDR2 from the germline V gene are SGHRS and YFSETQ. The CDR3 is 18 residues long. V lost 0 bases and J lost 0; bases outside the gene matches: 9. General study findings and limits: No direct clonality-survival link was found; a diverse polyclonal response may matter.

Details on this clone: Its antigen remains unidentified.

This TCR came from a human donor with glioblastoma. V and J are TRBV5-1 and TRBJ1-3; 7 bases agree with TRBD1. Sequences were derived from blood, sampled after dendritic cell vaccination. Here the CDR3 DNA reads TGCGCCAGCAGCTTGGTCGCAGGGGGGAGTTCCTCTGGAAACACCATATATTTT. Encoded protein: CASSLVAGGSSSGNTIYF.